Below, one T cell receptor beta chain is given with its context. The germline gives CDR1 MGHRA, CDR2 YSYEKL. Trimming removed 5 bases at V and 0 bases at J, with 5 bases between. This CDR3 region has 13 residues. This sample is drawn from a study of regulatory T cells in long-lasting Graves disease. Libraries of TCR beta came from iRepertoire HTBI primers plus Arm-PCR of CDR3 regions. Each CDR3 protein gets one entry after TCRdb re-called the multiplex PCR reads with MiXCR. This table has nearly 350,000 distinct CDR3 sequences, roughly a fifth appearing once. Time point: persistent/refractory GD, antithyroid drugs over 5 years with positive TRAb. RNA from PBMCs was the source of the TCR library.

Specimen: peripheral blood mononuclear cells (PBMCs), collected when the disease was refractory, from a patient treated with antithyroid drugs. The clonotype originates from a female donor with Graves disease. This chain uses TRBV4-1 with TRBJ1-3; D gene ambiguous. The CDR3 region has the DNA TGCGCCAGCAGCTACGACTCTGGAAACACCATATATTTT. This gives the protein CASSYDSGNTIYF.